In this sample, the clone carrying this T cell receptor (beta chain) turned up a few times. Each CDR3 protein is one row after TCRdb ran MiXCR on the reads. The profile shows 50,000 to 65,000 distinct CDR3 sequences, over 20% of them singletons. The source of the sample is a study of lung T cells in sarcoidosis with Löfgren's syndrome. V was clipped by 1 base and J by 4 bases, with 11 bases between them. The CDR3 length is 15 residues. Germline CDR1 is SEHNR and CDR2 is FQNEAQ (reference sequence). The TCR originated in a human donor with sarcoidosis (Löfgren's syndrome or another form), or a control subject (not recorded which). This chain links TRBV7-9 with TRBJ1-5, with a tentative D call TRBD1 (5 bases). Sequenced: CD4+ T cells from PBMCs. The chain's CDR3 is CASSLDGGVNQPQHF. CDR3 nucleotides: TGTGCCAGCAGCTTAGATGGGGGGGTGAATCAGCCCCAGCATTTT.